This is a list of T cell receptor beta chains from one sample in a study of T cell responses to AZD1222 COVID-19 vaccine. Only in-frame clones appear in the TCRdb table, and some are missing; sequencing was by immunoSEQ multiplex PCR. Among about 110,000 clones listed, roughly 80% were seen once. Sample: peripheral blood, taken on day 0 of AZD1222 vaccination. The receptors stem from an adult in good health. Both conserved end residues are part of each CDR3.

>TRBV7-8|TRBJ2-2
CASSTSGTVRAGELFF
>TRBV4-3|TRBJ1-2
CASSQGRGYTF
>TRBV3-1/TRBV3-2|TRBJ2-1
CASSQDSGGHYEQFF
>TRBV11-3|TRBJ2-3
CASSRWSDTQYF
>TRBV6-2/TRBV6-3|TRBJ1-3
CASSSFGTGPGNTIYF
>TRBV18|TRBJ1-4
CASSSRTGDEKLFF
>TRBV5-1|TRBJ1-2
CASSLDRNYGYTF
>TRBV6-2/TRBV6-3|TRBJ2-3
CASSRPGTGLTDTQYF
>TRBV5-1|TRBJ1-1
CASSAQGITEAFF
>TRBV15|TRBJ2-1
CATSGGRTYNEQFF
>TRBV7-9|TRBJ1-5
CASSLFPGQPNQPQHF
>TRBV6-6|TRBJ1-2
CASMDPADYGYTF
>TRBV7-9|TRBJ2-7
CASSFDSLYEQYF
>TRBV19|TRBJ1-1
CASKGYGEAFF
>TRBV20-1|TRBJ1-4
CSGASNEKLFF
>TRBV12-3/TRBV12-4|TRBJ1-4
CASRAGRGEKLFF
>TRBV19|TRBJ2-3
CASEDSGYTDTQYF
>TRBV2|TRBJ2-3
CASSGVRGGDTQYF
>TRBV29-1|TRBJ1-2
CSVEGAIGGGLVADRYYGYTF
>TRBV5-4|TRBJ1-6
CASSLDRGLVVGSPLHF
>TRBV5-1|TRBJ2-2
CASRMGHRGTGELFF
>TRBV7-8|TRBJ2-1
CASSLTPNVQFF
>TRBV29-1|TRBJ1-3
CSVMGSSGNTIYF
>TRBV24-1|TRBJ1-2
CATSDPGRSYGYTF
>TRBV3-1/TRBV3-2|TRBJ2-1
CASRSSGGADNEQFF
>TRBV7-2|TRBJ1-3
CASSEGPSGNTIYF
>TRBV15|TRBJ2-1
CATSRPRPSSGGYNEQFF
>TRBV7-6|TRBJ2-1
CASRGRAEQFF
>TRBV19|TRBJ2-2
CASRRTSVNTGELFF
>TRBV7-3|TRBJ2-3
CASSLTASGATDTQYF
>TRBV19|TRBJ1-2
CASSTPPRGAGYGYTF
>TRBV7-2|TRBJ2-6
CASSQPPLQGSSGANVLTF